The 22 T cell receptor beta chains listed next were all sequenced from one sample in a study of CD8 T cells in ankylosing spondylitis. Study-level results: A TCR beta motif of 8 or 9 highly homologous variants appeared characteristic of ankylosing spondylitis blood.

TCRdb reprocessed the 5' RACE reads via MiXCR and lists one record per CDR3 protein. The top ten hold under 4.5% of the sample, which has approximately 520,000 distinct CDR3 sequences, about 5.4% seen once. The antigens these receptors bind are not known. The sample was blood, either unsorted or a sorted T cell fraction (not recorded which). The source of these receptors is a male donor with ankylosing spondylitis.

This clonotype was counted at least ten times. This chain uses TRBV7-2 with TRBJ1-5, with D possibly TRBD1 on 5 matching bases. V gave up 4 bases and J gave up 9 bases, with 22 bases separating them. This CDR3 contains 16 residues. The germline V gene encodes CDR1 SGHTA and CDR2 FQGNSA. The CDR3 sequence is CASSSRVSVSEAPQHF. The CDR3, as DNA: TGTGCCAGCAGCTCCAGGGTGTCGGTCAGCGAAGCGCCCCAGCATTTT.

This clonotype has a handful of counts. This sequence joins TRBV20-1 and TRBJ2-2, with 8 bases matching TRBD2. This CDR3 has 15 amino acids. Germline loops: CDR1 DFQATT, CDR2 SNEGSKA (reference sequence). J lost 3 bases, V lost 2 bases, and 5 bases had no gene match. The DNA for the CDR3 is TGCAGTGCTAGATCTGAGCGGGAGTACACCGGGGAGCTGTTTTTT. Translated, it gives CSARSEREYTGELFF.

This clonotype was counted at least ten times. The chain joins TRBV20-1 to TRBJ1-4; D uncertain. Per the germline V gene, CDR1 is DFQATT and CDR2 is SNEGSKA (reference sequence). The CDR3 has 14 amino acids. V gave up 5 bases and J gave up 3 bases, with 13 bases separating them. This chain's CDR3 is CSAPRNSANEKLFF. The CDR3 bases are TGCAGTGCTCCTCGGAACTCGGCTAATGAAAAACTGTTTTTT.

This clonotype has at least ten counts. The gene calls are TRBV20-1 and TRBJ2-5; the D gene is possibly TRBD2 (6 bases). The CDR3 totals 14 residues. The V end lost 6 bases, the J end lost 4 bases, and 18 bases lay between the germline ends. CDR1 and CDR2 (germline): DFQATT, SNEGSKA (reference sequence). Written as DNA, the CDR3 is TGCAGTGCCGAAAAATATGAGGGAGGAGAGACCCAGTACTTC. As protein: CSAEKYEGGETQYF.

The chain uses TRBV6-2 or TRBV6-3 and TRBJ2-1; D gene uncertain. From germline, CDR1 is MNHEY and CDR2 SVGEGT. This CDR3 is built from 16 residues. V was cut by 6 bases and J by 6 bases, with 21 bases left in between. CDR3 protein: CASSSHPRVISNEQFF. The DNA of the CDR3 is TGTGCCAGCAGCTCACACCCGAGAGTCATCAGCAATGAGCAGTTCTTC.

In its sample, this clonotype was seen many times. The chain carries TRBV10-3 and TRBJ1-2, with no clear D. V was trimmed by 10 bases and J by 4 bases, leaving 13 bases between them. The CDR3 spans 12 residues. Germline loops: CDR1 ENHRY, CDR2 SYGVKD. The DNA of the CDR3 is TGTGCCACTTCCATGTCCTTCTATGGCTACACCTTC. It yields the protein CATSMSFYGYTF.

This clonotype showed up many times. The rearrangement joins TRBV4-3 to TRBJ1-3; D is possibly TRBD1 (6 bases). Between the trimmed V and J ends, which lost 0 bases and 3 bases, there was a span of 21 bases. This CDR3 is built from 19 residues. CDR1 is LGHNA, CDR2 YSLEER, per germline. The CDR3 sequence is CASSQDGQPSILYGNTIYF. The CDR3 coding sequence is TGCGCCAGCAGCCAAGACGGACAGCCTTCCATCCTTTATGGAAACACCATATATTTT.

There are many counts of this clonotype. V gene TRBV6-1 combines with J gene TRBJ2-5, with 7 bases aligning to TRBD1. CDR3 length: 14 amino acids. CDR1 is MNHNS and CDR2 is SASEGT in the germline V gene. Trimming took 5 bases from V and 3 from J; bases not matched to a gene: 6. CDR3: CASSPYRGKETQYF. CDR3 coding DNA: TGTGCCAGCAGTCCCTACAGGGGCAAAGAGACCCAGTACTTC.

This clonotype was seen repeatedly, ten times or more. The chain joins TRBV7-3 to TRBJ2-7; D call uncertain. The germline gives CDR1 SGHTA, CDR2 FQGTGA. This CDR3 spans 14 amino acids. Trimming stripped 5 bases from V and 3 bases from J, with 14 bases between. The CDR3 here is CASSRFGGFYEQYF. CDR3 bases: TGTGCCAGCAGCCGATTCGGCGGATTCTACGAGCAGTACTTC.

This clonotype showed up many times. The rearrangement joins TRBV5-1 to TRBJ1-1; D gene ambiguous. The CDR3 covers 15 residues. Trimming pared 0 bases from V and 2 bases from J, leaving 11 bases between. Germline V gene lookup returns CDR1 SGHRS and CDR2 YFSETQ. The CDR3 spells CASSLGTAVNTEAFF. In DNA form, the CDR3 reads TGCGCCAGCAGCTTGGGGACGGCCGTTAACACTGAAGCTTTCTTT.

Comments on this clonotype: This may come from a read error, since a much larger clone is one base off. The V and J genes are TRBV29-1 and TRBJ1-2; D ambiguous. Germline-derived CDR1 and CDR2 are SQVTM and ANQGSEA. V lost 1 base and J lost 3, with 15 bases in between. The CDR3 extends over 15 amino acids. This chain's CDR3 is CSVEGVISIDYGYTF. For the CDR3, the DNA is TGCAGCGTTGAAGGAGTGATTTCCATTGACTATGGCTACACCTTC.

This clonotype showed up many times. This chain joins TRBV7-2 and TRBJ2-3; D assignment may be TRBD1 or TRBD2 (6 bases each). V lost 7 bases to trimming and J lost 0 bases, with 14 bases between them. Germline loops: CDR1 SGHTA, CDR2 FQGNSA. The CDR3 has 15 residues. The DNA of the CDR3 is TGTGCCAGCACGAGGTGGGGGGCCAGCACAGATACGCAGTATTTT. This translates into CASTRWGASTDTQYF.

This clonotype has a count of ten or more. The chain employs TRBV20-1 and TRBJ1-4; D may be TRBD1 (5 bases). The CDR3 loop spans 13 amino acids. Trimming took 3 bases from V and 6 from J, leaving 11 bases between them. Germline CDR1 reads DFQATT; CDR2 reads SNEGSKA (reference sequence). The CDR3 is CSARVEGDEKLFF. The CDR3 bases are TGCAGTGCTAGGGTAGAAGGGGATGAAAAACTGTTTTTT.

This clonotype was seen ten or more times. The V and J genes are TRBV6-5 and TRBJ1-2; weak D call: TRBD1 (5 bases). CDR3 length: 14 amino acids. Deletions cut 6 bases from V and 4 bases from J, with 15 bases between. The germline CDR1 and CDR2 sequences are MNHEY and SVGAGI. The CDR3 region has the DNA TGTGCCAGCAGCTTATACCCGGGGCCCTATGGCTACACCTTC. Protein product: CASSLYPGPYGYTF.

This clonotype occurred many times. V gene TRBV20-1 combines with J gene TRBJ1-5; D may be TRBD1 (5 bases). The V gene's germline CDR1 is DFQATT and CDR2 SNEGSKA (reference sequence). Trimming took 6 bases from V and 2 from J, leaving 14 bases between them. This CDR3 has 14 residues. CDR3 bases: TGCAGTGCGGGACCTTACGGGGGCAATCAGCCCCAGCATTTT. It yields the protein CSAGPYGGNQPQHF.

This clonotype was counted at least ten times. V usage is TRBV6-2 or TRBV6-3 and J usage is TRBJ1-5; no definite D call. There are 14 residues in the CDR3. Germline-derived CDR1 and CDR2 are MNHEY and SVGEGT. V was shortened by 2 bases and J by 5 bases, with 10 bases between the two germline ends. The CDR3 coding sequence is TGTGCCAGCAGTTACGCCGCCTCGGATCAGCCCCAGCATTTT. It is translated as CASSYAASDQPQHF.

This sequence joins TRBV9 and TRBJ2-1; possible D gene TRBD1, 5 bases. V lost 0 bases and J lost 2, with 12 bases in between. Germline V gene sequence: CDR1 SGDLS, CDR2 YYNGEE. CDR3 size: 16 residues. The CDR3 reads CASSVALGATYNEQFF. The CDR3 DNA follows: TGTGCCAGCAGCGTAGCATTAGGGGCCACCTACAATGAGCAGTTCTTC.

This clonotype came up many times. The CDR3 DNA follows: TGTGCCAGCAGTAAAGGGAGGGGGTTCGGCTATGGCTACACCTTC. It translates to CASSKGRGFGYGYTF. The rearrangement uses TRBV12-3 or TRBV12-4 and TRBJ1-2; tentative D call: TRBD1 (6 bases). Trimming pared 5 bases from V and 4 bases from J, leaving 17 bases between. The CDR3 sequence is 15 residues long.

This clonotype was picked up many times. V gene TRBV4-2 combines with J gene TRBJ2-5; 9 nucleotides line up with TRBD2. Germline V gene lookup returns CDR1 LGHNA and CDR2 YNFKEQ. The CDR3 has 16 residues. The V segment lost 0 bases and the J segment 4 bases; nucleotides outside the gene matches: 6. CDR3 nucleotide sequence: TGTGCCAGCAGCCAAGATGGAGCGGGAGGAGGAGAGACCCAGTACTTC. Protein: CASSQDGAGGGETQYF.

This clonotype was seen repeatedly, ten times or more. This chain joins TRBV7-9 and TRBJ2-2; possible D gene TRBD1, 5 bases. CDR1 and CDR2 (germline): SEHNR, FQNEAQ (reference sequence). This CDR3 comprises 12 residues. V lost 11 bases, J lost 1 base, and 8 bases lay in between. The DNA for the CDR3 is TGTGCCCCGACAGAGAACACCGGGGAGCTGTTTTTT. Its protein product is CAPTENTGELFF.

Ten or more counts support this clonotype. The chain recombines TRBV4-3 with TRBJ2-1; D is ambiguous. The CDR3 spans 16 residues. Trimming removed 1 base at V and 0 bases at J, with 10 bases between. Germline lookup yields CDR1 LGHNA and CDR2 YSLEER. The CDR3 coding sequence is TGCGCCAGCAGCCAAGTAGGGTTTAGCTCCTACAATGAGCAGTTCTTC. Residues: CASSQVGFSSYNEQFF.

This clonotype appeared many times. This chain links TRBV3-1 with TRBJ2-5; 8 bases align to TRBD2. Trimming cost V 1 base and J 4 bases; bases outside gene matches: 17. This CDR3 region has 19 residues. CDR1 is LGHDT, CDR2 YNNKEL, per germline (reference sequence). CDR3 sequence reads: CASSQAGTGGPWVGETQYF. CDR3 sequence (DNA): TGTGCCAGCAGCCAAGCAGGAACGGGAGGGCCCTGGGTTGGAGAGACCCAGTACTTC.